This T cell receptor beta chain comes out of a study of PD-L1 blockade in urothelial cancer. Background on the study: T cell content in blood samples showed a median of approximately 150,000. Study findings and constraints: By 3 weeks, tumor-associated blood clones had expanded more in durable-benefit patients.

This clone has a single count. Antigen: not known. Libraries were prepared by immunoSEQ multiplex PCR; TCRdb keeps only in-frame clonotypes and omits some of them. This sample yields roughly 26,000 clones, of which roughly 87% are seen a single time; less than 4% belongs to the top ten. Germline V CDR1 and CDR2: SGHNT, YYREEE (reference sequence). This CDR3 has 15 residues. Losses at the gene ends were 4 bases for V and 4 bases for J; bases not matched to a gene: 9. This receptor was obtained from a man aged 45-60 years with urothelial cancer. The rearrangement joins TRBV5-4 to TRBJ2-5, with TRBD2 identical over 8 bases. Source: PBMCs, taken around atezolizumab (anti-PD-L1) treatment. The CDR3 loop is CASSPHGGARETQYF. DNA for the CDR3: TGTGCCAGCAGCCCCCACGGGGGGGCCAGAGAGACCCAGTACTTC.